This T cell receptor (beta chain) is from a study of T cell responses to AZD1222 COVID-19 vaccine. V lost 2 bases and J lost 3, with 14 bases in between. Germline V gene lookup returns CDR1 MNHEY and CDR2 SMNVEV (reference sequence). This CDR3 region has 16 residues. Profiling relied on immunoSEQ multiplex PCR, and the TCRdb table lists in-frame clones only, not all of them. The sample consists of 140,000 to 150,000 clones, 85% to 95% of them appearing once. The rearrangement links TRBV27 to TRBJ2-1; D not certain. This specimen was peripheral blood, taken on day 0 of MenACWY control vaccination. The sequence came from an adult in good health. This CDR3 reads CASSLIANPNYNEQFF. The CDR3 DNA reads TGTGCCAGCAGTTTAATAGCCAACCCCAACTACAATGAGCAGTTCTTC.